This T cell receptor (beta chain) is drawn from a study of response to subunit inactivated influenza vaccine. Study-wide points: Each seasonal influenza vaccination, the authors suggested, recruits few new T cells.

TCRdb redid the calling of the RT-PCR reads with MiXCR, one entry per CDR3 protein. In the table there are about 780,000 distinct CDR3 sequences, approximately 17% of which are singletons. Concerning this clonotype itself: Its antigen is as yet unknown.

The TCR comes from a man aged 50-59 years who received an inactivated influenza vaccine. The material sequenced was PBMCs from blood, taken less than 6 days after vaccination.

The chain's CDR3 is CASRPGLLRDNEQFF. In nucleotides, the CDR3 is TGTGCCAGCAGACCGGGACTACTTCGTGACAATGAGCAGTTCTTC. The V and J genes are TRBV6-2 or TRBV6-3 and TRBJ2-1, with TRBD2 identical over 7 bases. Trimming cost V 6 bases and J 5 bases; bases outside gene matches: 10. Germline V CDR1 and CDR2: MNHEY, SVGEGT. The CDR3 contains 15 residues.